Shown below are 26 T cell receptor beta chains from a single sample sequenced in a study of blood T cell repertoires in COVID-19. Some clones are missing from TCRdb's copy, which holds only in-frame ones; the method was immunoSEQ multiplex PCR. The sample holds about 280,000 clones, approximately 83% seen once. Sequencing was done on a sample of peripheral blood. The receptor set was obtained from an older woman with acute or convalescent COVID-19.

J is TRBJ2-2 and V is TRBV6-4; D remains unclear. V lost 6 bases to trimming and J lost 0 bases, with 8 bases between them. Germline V lookup: CDR1 MRHNA, CDR2 SNTAGT. This CDR3 has 14 amino acids. This CDR3 reads CASRHTPNTGELFF. The CDR3 region has the DNA TGTGCCAGCAGGCACACCCCGAACACCGGGGAGCTGTTTTTT.

The genes are TRBV5-1 and TRBJ1-1; 11 nucleotides line up with TRBD1. Germline V gene sequence: CDR1 SGHRS, CDR2 YFSETQ. Trimming removed 9 bases from V and 5 bases from J; junction bases left unmatched: 6. The CDR3 has 13 amino acids. CDR3 DNA sequence: TGCGCCACCGCGGGACAGGGGGGGACTGAAGCTTTCTTT. This encodes CATAGQGGTEAFF.

The chain links TRBV2 to TRBJ1-1; D is unclear. The CDR3 contains 13 residues. V dropped 1 base and J dropped 3 bases, with 6 bases sitting between them. CDR1 and CDR2 (germline): SNHLY, FYNNEI. The CDR3 coding sequence is TGTGCCAGCAGTGAAGTCCCGTACACTGAAGCTTTCTTT. It codes for CASSEVPYTEAFF.

This clone has more than one count but fewer than ten. This chain connects TRBV18 to TRBJ2-7; no reliable D call. Looked up from germline, CDR1 is KGHSH and CDR2 is LQKENI. This CDR3 is built from 14 residues. Trimming left V 1 base short and J 1 base short, with 8 bases between. For the CDR3, the DNA is TGTGCCAGCTCACCACATCCCGGGTCCTACGAGCAGTACTTC. Amino acids: CASSPHPGSYEQYF.

This clone was found once. This chain uses TRBV5-4 with TRBJ1-1; 8 bases are a match to TRBD1. In germline, CDR1 is SGHNT, CDR2 YYREEE (reference sequence). V shed 0 bases and J 7 bases; nucleotides not matched to a gene: 11. CDR3 length: 16 amino acids. The CDR3 DNA sequence: TGTGCCAGCAGCTTGGTAGGGAGGACAGGGCGGGATGAAGCTTTCTTT. Encoded protein: CASSLVGRTGRDEAFF.

This chain uses TRBV15 with TRBJ1-4; D unclear. This CDR3 has 15 amino acids. V was shortened by 0 bases and J by 6 bases, with 11 bases between the two germline ends. Germline assignment: CDR1 LNHNV and CDR2 YYDKDF (reference sequence). The chain's CDR3 is CATSREAGSDEKLFF. The CDR3 DNA follows: TGTGCCACCAGCAGAGAAGCAGGATCGGATGAAAAACTGTTTTTT.

This rearrangement joins TRBV29-1 to TRBJ2-2; D gene ambiguous. CDR1 and CDR2 from the germline V gene are SQVTM and ANQGSEA. CDR3 length equals 13 residues. Between the trimmed V and J ends, which lost 7 bases and 5 bases, there was a span of 14 bases. The CDR3, as DNA: TGCAGCGCAGCCTCCCTAGGAACCGGGGAGCTGTTTTTT. Encoded protein: CSAASLGTGELFF.

This chain links TRBV24-1 with TRBJ1-5; D gene uncertain. The length of the CDR3 is 14 residues. V shed 4 bases and J shed 0 bases, with 6 bases lying between them. The germline V gene has CDR1 KGHDR and CDR2 SFDVKD. CDR3 sequence reads: CATSDRYSNQPQHF. CDR3 DNA: TGTGCCACCAGTGACAGGTATAGCAATCAGCCCCAGCATTTT.

This rearrangement joins TRBV11-2 to TRBJ2-7, with TRBD1 matching over 10 bases. V shed 6 bases and J 3 bases; nucleotides not matched to a gene: 8. The CDR3 has 15 amino acids. The germline V gene has CDR1 SGHAT and CDR2 FQNNGV. CDR3 in DNA: TGTGCCAGCAGGGATGCCGGGACAGGGGACTACGAGCAGTACTTC. Protein sequence: CASRDAGTGDYEQYF. The whole variable domain, filled in from reference TRBV11-2 and TRBJ2-7, reads EAGVAQSPRYKIIEKRQSVAFWCNPISGHATLYWYQQILGQGPKLLIQFQNNGVVDDSQLPKDRFSAERLKGVDSTLKIQPAKLEDSAVYLCASRDAGTGDYEQYFGPGTRLTVT.

This clone showed up just once. The chain recombines TRBV12-5 with TRBJ2-1; TRBD1 agrees at 8 bases. The CDR3 is 17 amino acids. After removal of 1 base from V and 8 bases from J, the junction contained 13 bases not matched to a gene. Germline CDR1 is LGHNT and CDR2 is FRNRAP. The CDR3 nucleotides read TGTGCTAGTGGTTTGGACCCCACAGGGGGTCGGTTGGATGAGCAGTTCTTC. This codes for CASGLDPTGGRLDEQFF.

The chain combines TRBV6-5 with TRBJ1-2; possibly TRBD1 for D (6 bases). The CDR3 contains 14 residues. The V gene lost 8 bases and the J gene lost 5 bases, with 18 bases spanning the gap. Per the germline V gene, CDR1 is MNHEY and CDR2 is SVGAGI. As DNA, the CDR3 is TGTGCCAGCGCCTCAGGGGCGGCAGTGTATGGCTACACCTTC. Residues: CASASGAAVYGYTF.

J is TRBJ1-1 and V is TRBV6-2 or TRBV6-3; 8 bases fit TRBD1. V gave up 5 bases and J gave up 7 bases; unmatched junction bases: 15. The germline CDR1 and CDR2 sequences are MNHEY and SVGEGT. The length of the CDR3 is 16 residues. CDR3 in DNA: TGTGCCAGCAGTGACGCATGGACAGGGAATTTGGGTGAAGCTTTCTTT. Translating it yields CASSDAWTGNLGEAFF.

The rearrangement joins TRBV21-1 to TRBJ1-4; the D segment call TRBD1 is taken from the table without a DNA check. TRBV21-1 counts as a pseudogene. The CDR3 runs 14 residues. This CDR3 is CASSKARHPEKLFF. The CDR3 DNA reads as TGTGCCAGCAGCAAAGCGAGACACCCTGAAAAACTGTTTTTT.

The chain recombines TRBV6-2 or TRBV6-3 with TRBJ2-5, with 9 bases identical to TRBD2. Germline values: CDR1 MNHEY, CDR2 SVGEGT. V dropped 0 bases and J dropped 4; count of bases not matched to a gene: 9. The CDR3 loop spans 17 amino acids. CDR3 in amino acids: CASSYSGSGGRRETQYF. CDR3 coding DNA: TGTGCCAGCAGTTACTCGGGGAGCGGGGGGCGTCGAGAGACCCAGTACTTC.

V gene TRBV3-1 (or the pseudogene TRBV3-2) combines with J gene TRBJ2-1; TRBD2 matches 11 bases. The CDR3 runs to 15 residues. The J segment lost 9 bases and the V segment lost 4 bases, leaving 8 bases of the junction unmatched. Germline V gene sequence: CDR1 LGHDT, CDR2 YNNKEL (reference sequence). CDR3 amino acids: CASSPVLAGVGEQFF. In DNA, the CDR3 is TGTGCCAGCAGCCCGGTACTAGCGGGGGTCGGTGAGCAGTTCTTC.

V usage is TRBV5-6 and J usage is TRBJ1-1, with 8 bases matching TRBD1. The CDR3 length is 14 residues. Trimming took 7 bases from V and 5 from J; bases not matched to a gene: 10. The germline CDR1 and CDR2 sequences are SGHDT and YYEEEE. This chain's CDR3 is CASRPRGLSTEAFF. The CDR3 DNA follows: TGTGCCAGCCGACCCAGGGGGCTAAGTACTGAAGCTTTCTTT.

This chain uses TRBV5-5 with TRBJ2-1; 9 bases are a match to TRBD1. Unmatched junction bases numbered 9, after V lost 1 base and J lost 4 bases. This CDR3 is 17 amino acids long. Germline V CDR1 and CDR2: SGHKS, YYEKEE (reference sequence). The CDR3: CASSLKAAGQGYNEQFF. The DNA of the CDR3 is TGTGCCAGCAGCTTGAAAGCGGCGGGACAGGGTTACAATGAGCAGTTCTTC.

The chain has TRBV7-8 and TRBJ1-1, with D possibly being TRBD1 (6 bases). The V gene lost 1 base and the J gene lost 4 bases, with 13 bases spanning the gap. Germline V gives CDR1 SGHVS, CDR2 FQNEAQ. CDR3 size: 15 residues. Here the CDR3 DNA reads TGTGCCAGCAGCTTAGGGGGTAGGGGGTCCACTGAAGCTTTCTTT. Translated, it gives CASSLGGRGSTEAFF.

The CDR3, as DNA: TGTGCCAGTATCGAGCAGGGGACATACTATGGCTACACCTTC. Protein product: CASIEQGTYYGYTF. The genes are TRBV19 and TRBJ1-2; D is perhaps TRBD1 (6 bases). The CDR3 length is 14 residues. Deletions cut 7 bases from V and 3 bases from J, with 15 bases between. Germline V lookup: CDR1 LNHDA, CDR2 SQIVND (reference sequence).

The chain couples TRBV4-1 to TRBJ2-1; 7 nucleotides align to TRBD1. Germline V gene sequence: CDR1 MGHRA, CDR2 YSYEKL. Trimming removed 1 base from V and 12 bases from J; junction bases left unmatched: 0. The CDR3 runs 11 residues. Written as DNA, the CDR3 is TGCGCCAGCAGCCAAGGACAGGGGCAGTTCTTC. Amino acids: CASSQGQGQFF.

The chain joins TRBV19 to TRBJ2-1; 8 bases line up with TRBD1. Germline V gene lookup returns CDR1 LNHDA and CDR2 SQIVND (reference sequence). V shed 1 base, J shed 2 bases, and the junction held 4 bases outside the gene matches. CDR3 length equals 16 residues. CDR3 sequence: CASSIGSGGAYNEQFF. The CDR3 DNA follows: TGTGCCAGTAGTATAGGATCAGGGGGCGCCTACAATGAGCAGTTCTTC.

This chain uses TRBV20-1 with TRBJ1-1; D remains unclear. The CDR3 is 13 residues long. Germline CDR1 and CDR2: DFQATT and SNEGSKA (reference sequence). V shed 3 bases and J shed 4 bases, with 12 bases lying between them. CDR3 sequence (DNA): TGCAGTGCTAGTCGAGACACTAGCACTGAAGCTTTCTTT. As protein: CSASRDTSTEAFF.

V gene TRBV27 combines with J gene TRBJ1-3; D remains unclear. The V gene lost 5 bases and the J gene lost 1 base, with 9 bases spanning the gap. This CDR3 has 14 amino acids. CDR1 and CDR2 (germline): MNHEY, SMNVEV (reference sequence). The CDR3 sequence is CASSPDTSGNTIYF. In nucleotides, the CDR3 is TGTGCCAGCAGTCCCGACACGTCTGGAAACACCATATATTTT.

The gene calls are TRBV6-5 and TRBJ2-7; 8 bases are shared with TRBD1. J lost 1 base, V lost 0 bases, and 5 bases had no gene match. In germline, CDR1 is MNHEY, CDR2 SVGAGI. This CDR3 is built from 16 residues. CDR3 nucleotide sequence: TGTGCCAGCAGTTACTCGGGTCAGGGGGCGTCCTACGAGCAGTACTTC. Its translation is CASSYSGQGASYEQYF.

This chain joins TRBV18 and TRBJ1-2; no reliable D call. The CDR3 is made up of 16 amino acids. Trimming pared 3 bases from V and 4 bases from J, leaving 18 bases between. Germline V lookup: CDR1 KGHSH, CDR2 LQKENI. For the CDR3, the DNA is TGTGCCAGCTCACCTCGAGTAAGTGAGGAAGGCTATGGCTACACCTTC. Translating gives CASSPRVSEEGYGYTF.

The V and J genes are TRBV5-6 and TRBJ1-2, with D possibly matching TRBD1 (6 bases). V was trimmed by 3 bases and J by 4 bases, leaving 16 bases between them. CDR3 length: 15 residues. Germline lookup yields CDR1 SGHDT and CDR2 YYEEEE. This chain's CDR3 is CASSSGGGRSYGYTF. CDR3 nucleotides: TGTGCCAGCAGCTCGGGTGGGGGCCGCAGCTATGGCTACACCTTC.